This TCR beta chain was documented in a study of response to subunit inactivated influenza vaccine. To note about this clonotype: The antigen is unknown.

Each CDR3 protein gets one entry after TCRdb re-called the RT-PCR reads with MiXCR. The table includes a few hundred thousand distinct CDR3 sequences, about 14% detected once. The study's findings and limits: Researchers suggested that each seasonal influenza vaccination recruits few new T cells.

Sequencing used PBMCs from blood, obtained approximately 12 days after vaccination. The sequence derives from a man aged 50-59 years who received an inactivated influenza vaccine.

Here the CDR3 reads CAISPQGQETQYF. In DNA form, the CDR3 reads TGTGCCATCAGTCCACAGGGGCAAGAGACCCAGTACTTC. The rearrangement uses TRBV10-3 and TRBJ2-5; 7 nucleotides match TRBD1. The J segment lost 2 bases and the V segment lost 5 bases, leaving 2 bases of the junction unmatched. Per the germline V gene, CDR1 is ENHRY and CDR2 is SYGVKD. This CDR3 has 13 residues.